The entry below describes one T cell receptor beta chain. Its target is not known. Healthy bone marrow donors made up the donors. This sample is drawn from a study of cytomegalovirus exposure and HLA in healthy donors. Study summary: Drawn from HLA-typed donors, 80 million to 100 million unique TCRs were held in an early data release. Study results and limitations: Among donors in an Asian-associated ancestry cluster, a later analysis reportedly found fewer N-insertions than the roughly 610-donor mean.

Germline V gene data show CDR1 as SGHVS and CDR2 as FNYEAQ. The CDR3 is 14 residues long. V was clipped by 3 bases and J by 4 bases, with 12 bases between them. The PCR ran on 60 Vbeta and 13 Jbeta primers. The authors' processing: Around 10 million of the approximately 80 million unique TCR beta chains counted in a later analysis were shared. Some clones are missing from TCRdb's copy, which holds only in-frame ones; the method was immunoSEQ multiplex PCR. Clone size and the V and J calls come from that table; the DNA yielded D and trimming. The repertoire holds about 120,000 clones, with 60% to 70% as singletons.

The sequence came from a woman between 35 and 50 years old in good health and CMV-seropositive. The source material was PBMCs. This chain connects TRBV7-6 to TRBJ1-1; D is unresolved. The CDR3 here is CASSLGPAGTEAFF. CDR3 coding DNA: TGTGCCAGCAGCTTGGGCCCGGCGGGCACTGAAGCTTTCTTT.